A selection of T cell receptor beta chains follows, all from one sample in a study of response to subunit inactivated influenza vaccine. MiXCR, run by TCRdb on the RT-PCR reads, gives a single entry per CDR3 protein. The sample shows hundreds of thousands of distinct CDR3 sequences, over 11% of them seen only once. The sample here was PBMCs from blood, taken 14 to 15 days before vaccination. Source of these receptors: a man in his fifties or sixties who received an inactivated influenza vaccine. CDR3s include the opening cysteine and the closing phenylalanine or tryptophan. D genes are given only for firm matches. Expanded clones are given a class, and other clones once, few, many or no size at all.

D gene: -
clone size: -
V gene: TRBV4-3
J gene: TRBJ1-5
CDR3 DNA: TGCGCCAGCAGCCCAGGACGTTATAGCAATCAGCCCCAGCATTTT
CDR3 protein: CASSPGRYSNQPQHF

D gene: -
clone size: few
V gene: TRBV6-6
J gene: TRBJ2-1
CDR3 DNA: TGTGCCAGCAGTCCTAGCTTCGGTAATGAGCAGTTCTTC
CDR3 protein: CASSPSFGNEQFF

D gene: -
clone size: -
V gene: TRBV7-9
J gene: TRBJ2-1
CDR3 DNA: TGTGCCAGCAGCTTAGCGCTCAGCAATGAGCAGTTCTTC
CDR3 protein: CASSLALSNEQFF

D gene: -
clone size: -
V gene: TRBV5-1
J gene: TRBJ2-6
CDR3 DNA: TGCGCCAGCAGCTTGGGAGGGGGATTCAACTCTGGGGCCAACGTCCTGACTTTC
CDR3 protein: CASSLGGGFNSGANVLTF

D gene: -
clone size: -
V gene: TRBV7-9
J gene: TRBJ2-3
CDR3 DNA: TGTGCCAGCAGTAGCGACCGGGATGGCGATACGCAGTATTTT
CDR3 protein: CASSSDRDGDTQYF

D gene: -
clone size: -
V gene: TRBV12-3/TRBV12-4
J gene: TRBJ2-5
CDR3 DNA: TGTGCCAGCAGTTTTCAGGGGACCCAAGAGACCCAGTACTTC
CDR3 protein: CASSFQGTQETQYF

D gene: -
clone size: -
V gene: TRBV14
J gene: TRBJ2-1
CDR3 DNA: TGTGCCAGCAGCCAATCCGGGGTCGAGCAGTTCTTC
CDR3 protein: CASSQSGVEQFF

D gene: -
clone size: few
V gene: TRBV20-1
J gene: TRBJ1-1
CDR3 DNA: TGCAGTGCTGGTTCGGGGGCTCTAAACACTGAAGCTTTCTTT
CDR3 protein: CSAGSGALNTEAFF

D gene: -
clone size: many
V gene: TRBV5-1
J gene: TRBJ2-1
CDR3 DNA: TGCGCCAGCAGCTTGTCCGGGATAGGTGAGCAGTTCTTC
CDR3 protein: CASSLSGIGEQFF

D gene: -
clone size: few
V gene: TRBV6-1
J gene: TRBJ1-2
CDR3 DNA: TGTGCCAGCAGTGAGGCTGGCGGGGCCTACAACTATGGCTACACCTTC
CDR3 protein: CASSEAGGAYNYGYTF

D gene: -
clone size: -
V gene: TRBV12-3/TRBV12-4
J gene: TRBJ1-3
CDR3 DNA: TGTGCCTTCTGTCTCGGCGAAGCGATCTGGCAGAACTCTGGAAACACCATATATTTT
CDR3 protein: CAFCLGEAIWQNSGNTIYF

D gene: TRBD2
clone size: -
V gene: TRBV25-1
J gene: TRBJ2-1
CDR3 DNA: TGTGCCAGCAGTGACCTTGGACTAGCGGAGTACAATGAGCAGTTCTTC
CDR3 protein: CASSDLGLAEYNEQFF

D gene: -
clone size: few
V gene: TRBV27
J gene: TRBJ1-5
CDR3 DNA: TGTGCCAGCCCCGGGGCCGATCAGCCCCAGCATTTT
CDR3 protein: CASPGADQPQHF

D gene: TRBD1
clone size: many
V gene: TRBV5-1
J gene: TRBJ2-2
CDR3 DNA: TGCGCCAGCAGCTCGGGACAGGCCCAGAACACCGGGGAGCTGTTTTTT
CDR3 protein: CASSSGQAQNTGELFF

D gene: -
clone size: few
V gene: TRBV20-1
J gene: TRBJ2-3
CDR3 DNA: TGCAGTGCTAGGGCGATAGGCGACGGCACAGATACGCAGTATTTT
CDR3 protein: CSARAIGDGTDTQYF

D gene: -
clone size: -
V gene: TRBV7-2
J gene: TRBJ2-7
CDR3 DNA: TGTGCCAGCAGCTTAGTATGGGGGCCTGCCTACGAGCAGTACTTC
CDR3 protein: CASSLVWGPAYEQYF

D gene: TRBD1
clone size: -
V gene: TRBV20-1
J gene: TRBJ1-4
CDR3 DNA: TGCAGTGCTTTAGACAGGGTCGGAAAACTGTTTTTT
CDR3 protein: CSALDRVGKLFF

D gene: TRBD1
clone size: few
V gene: TRBV18
J gene: TRBJ2-7
CDR3 DNA: TGTGCCAGCTCGTCGGGACAGGGGGCGATAGCCTACGAGCAGTACTTC
CDR3 protein: CASSSGQGAIAYEQYF

D gene: TRBD2
clone size: -
V gene: TRBV6-2/TRBV6-3
J gene: TRBJ2-1
CDR3 DNA: TGTGCCAGCAGTCGGACTAGCGATCATTACAATGAGCAGTTCTTC
CDR3 protein: CASSRTSDHYNEQFF

D gene: -
clone size: -
V gene: TRBV5-1
J gene: TRBJ2-2
CDR3 DNA: TGCGCCACCAAATTATCCACCGGGTTATCGTACACCGGGGAGCTGTTTTTT
CDR3 protein: CATKLSTGLSYTGELFF

D gene: TRBD1
clone size: many
V gene: TRBV28
J gene: TRBJ1-2
CDR3 DNA: TGTGCCAGCAGTTTTGACAGGGGGCAAGGAGGCTACACCTTC
CDR3 protein: CASSFDRGQGGYTF

D gene: -
clone size: -
V gene: TRBV5-5
J gene: TRBJ1-2
CDR3 DNA: TGTGCCAGCAGCTTGGCGGGTGGTCGCTACACCTTC
CDR3 protein: CASSLAGGRYTF

D gene: -
clone size: few
V gene: TRBV25-1
J gene: TRBJ2-2
CDR3 DNA: TGTGCCAGCAGTGAGGTTCCCGGGGAGCTGTTTTTT
CDR3 protein: CASSEVPGELFF

D gene: TRBD1
clone size: few
V gene: TRBV2
J gene: TRBJ1-6
CDR3 DNA: TGTGCCAGCGGGCAAGGGACAGTCCATGGGGCCCTCCACTTT
CDR3 protein: CASGQGTVHGALHF

D gene: -
clone size: many
V gene: TRBV12-3/TRBV12-4
J gene: TRBJ2-1
CDR3 DNA: TGTGCCAGCAACCCTTCCGGACGGATTTACAATGAGCAGTTCTTC
CDR3 protein: CASNPSGRIYNEQFF

D gene: TRBD2
clone size: few
V gene: TRBV6-1
J gene: TRBJ2-1
CDR3 DNA: TGTGCCAGCAGCCACTACTCAGGGACTAGCGGCAATGAGCAGTTCTTC
CDR3 protein: CASSHYSGTSGNEQFF

D gene: -
clone size: -
V gene: TRBV12-3/TRBV12-4
J gene: TRBJ1-4
CDR3 DNA: TGTGCCAGCAGTTTAGGAGGGTATCTGAATGAAAAACTGTTTTTT
CDR3 protein: CASSLGGYLNEKLFF

D gene: -
clone size: few
V gene: TRBV28
J gene: TRBJ2-5
CDR3 DNA: TGTGCCAGCAGTTTTGCCGACGAAGAGGCCCAGTACTTC
CDR3 protein: CASSFADEEAQYF

D gene: -
clone size: -
V gene: TRBV19
J gene: TRBJ2-2
CDR3 DNA: TGTGCCAGTAGTATAGATTGGGGACGGGTCGCGAACACCGGGGAGCTGTTTTTT
CDR3 protein: CASSIDWGRVANTGELFF

D gene: -
clone size: -
V gene: TRBV9
J gene: TRBJ2-3
CDR3 DNA: TGTGCCAGCAGCGTAGTCAGCTACACAGATACGCAGTATTTT
CDR3 protein: CASSVVSYTDTQYF

D gene: -
clone size: -
V gene: TRBV5-1
J gene: TRBJ2-7
CDR3 DNA: TGCGCCAGCAGCTTGGTCGGAGGGGCCTCCTACGAGCAGTACTTC
CDR3 protein: CASSLVGGASYEQYF

D gene: -
clone size: -
V gene: TRBV3-1
J gene: TRBJ1-1
CDR3 DNA: TGTGCCAGCAGCCAGGTTTTGTCAGGGAACACTGAAGCTTTCTTT
CDR3 protein: CASSQVLSGNTEAFF

D gene: TRBD1
clone size: -
V gene: TRBV7-2
J gene: TRBJ2-1
CDR3 DNA: TGTGCCAGCAGCGGGGACAGGGCTTCCCTCGGTGAGCAGTTCTTC
CDR3 protein: CASSGDRASLGEQFF

D gene: TRBD1
clone size: few
V gene: TRBV20-1
J gene: TRBJ2-7
CDR3 DNA: TGCAGTGGCACGGACAGGACCGACTACGAGCAGTACTTC
CDR3 protein: CSGTDRTDYEQYF

D gene: TRBD2
clone size: -
V gene: TRBV19
J gene: TRBJ2-1
CDR3 DNA: TGTGCCAGTCGGACTAGCGGAACGATCTCCTACAATGAGCAGTTCTTC
CDR3 protein: CASRTSGTISYNEQFF

D gene: -
clone size: few
V gene: TRBV7-9
J gene: TRBJ1-2
CDR3 DNA: TGTGCCAGCAGCTTAGGACAACCCTCTGGCTACACCTTC
CDR3 protein: CASSLGQPSGYTF

D gene: -
clone size: -
V gene: TRBV4-1
J gene: TRBJ2-7
CDR3 DNA: TGCGCCAGCAGCCCCCGGGGGGAGGGGGCCTACGAGCAGTACTTC
CDR3 protein: CASSPRGEGAYEQYF

D gene: -
clone size: few
V gene: TRBV6-5
J gene: TRBJ2-7
CDR3 DNA: TGTGCCAGCAGTTACTCGAGGAACAGGTTAAACAACGAGCAGTACTTC
CDR3 protein: CASSYSRNRLNNEQYF

D gene: -
clone size: many
V gene: TRBV24-1
J gene: TRBJ2-1
CDR3 DNA: TGTGCCACCAGTGATAGGTGGCAGGACAATGAGCAGTTCTTC
CDR3 protein: CATSDRWQDNEQFF

D gene: TRBD1
clone size: few
V gene: TRBV7-2
J gene: TRBJ1-6
CDR3 DNA: TGTGCCAGCAGCAATCGACAGGGCCCCTATAATTCACCCCTCCACTTT
CDR3 protein: CASSNRQGPYNSPLHF

D gene: -
clone size: few
V gene: TRBV20-1
J gene: TRBJ2-7
CDR3 DNA: TGCAGTGCTAGGCTAGCGTCTGGACCCTACGAGCAGTACTTC
CDR3 protein: CSARLASGPYEQYF

D gene: -
clone size: -
V gene: TRBV27
J gene: TRBJ2-5
CDR3 DNA: TGTGCCAGCAGTTTATGGTCCCTGGGAGAGACCCAGTACTTC
CDR3 protein: CASSLWSLGETQYF

D gene: TRBD1
clone size: few
V gene: TRBV5-1
J gene: TRBJ2-1
CDR3 DNA: TGCGCCAGCAGCTCCCCGGGACAGGGTCATAATGAGCAGTTCTTC
CDR3 protein: CASSSPGQGHNEQFF

D gene: TRBD2
clone size: few
V gene: TRBV5-1
J gene: TRBJ2-1
CDR3 DNA: TGCGCCAGCAGCGGGCGGGACTACTTATCTGAATGGAAGTACAATGAGCAGTTCTTC
CDR3 protein: CASSGRDYLSEWKYNEQFF

D gene: -
clone size: many
V gene: TRBV6-2/TRBV6-3
J gene: TRBJ2-3
CDR3 DNA: TGTGCCAGCAGACGTCGCGGGGGCACAGATACGCAGTATTTT
CDR3 protein: CASRRRGGTDTQYF

D gene: TRBD2
clone size: few
V gene: TRBV29-1
J gene: TRBJ2-1
CDR3 DNA: TGCAGCGTTGAAGATGGGGCTAGCGGGAACCGGATTGTAGATGAGCAGTTCTTC
CDR3 protein: CSVEDGASGNRIVDEQFF

D gene: TRBD2
clone size: -
V gene: TRBV6-2/TRBV6-3
J gene: TRBJ2-4
CDR3 DNA: TGTGCCAGCAGTTACGGGACTAGAAGGAGCGTGGCCAAAAACATTCAGTACTTC
CDR3 protein: CASSYGTRRSVAKNIQYF

D gene: TRBD1
clone size: -
V gene: TRBV3-1
J gene: TRBJ2-1
CDR3 DNA: TGTGCCAGCAGCAAGCAGGTCCCCTGGACAGGGGTGGTTAATGAGCAGTTCTTC
CDR3 protein: CASSKQVPWTGVVNEQFF

D gene: -
clone size: few
V gene: TRBV6-2/TRBV6-3
J gene: TRBJ2-5
CDR3 DNA: TGTGCCAGCAGTTTCCCGGGACCCCAAGAGACCCAGTACTTC
CDR3 protein: CASSFPGPQETQYF

D gene: -
clone size: few
V gene: TRBV6-2/TRBV6-3
J gene: TRBJ2-5
CDR3 DNA: TGTGCCAGCAGTTACGAAAGGAGTAGGACCCAGTACTTC
CDR3 protein: CASSYERSRTQYF

D gene: -
clone size: many
V gene: TRBV5-6
J gene: TRBJ2-7
CDR3 DNA: TGTGCCAGCAGCTCCTTGGGCGAGCAGTACTTC
CDR3 protein: CASSSLGEQYF